The subject of this entry is one TCR beta chain. Its target is unknown. This CDR3 is built from 13 residues. CDR1 is SNHLY, CDR2 FYNNEI, per germline. The V and J ends lost 6 bases and 4 bases respectively, with 12 bases between them. Use of 60 Vbeta and 13 Jbeta primers characterized the PCR. Source study methods: It was a later analysis that counted 83 million or so unique TCR beta chains, of which approximately 11 million were shared. Generated by immunoSEQ multiplex PCR, the TCRdb table keeps only in-frame clones and is missing some. V, J and clone size were drawn from that table, and D and trimming were deduced from the DNA. The sample holds around 100,000 clones, around 80% seen once. This sample stems from a study of cytomegalovirus exposure and HLA in healthy donors. Study-level findings and limits: Prediction of most subjects' HLA-A and HLA-B alleles by TCR beta sequences was reportedly accurate.

The sequencing sample was made of PBMCs. The chain employs TRBV2 and TRBJ1-1; D may be TRBD1 (5 bases). This TCR was sampled from a female donor in good health and CMV-seropositive. The CDR3 nucleotides are TGTGCCAGCAGGGACGCGACAGTCACTGAAGCTTTCTTT. Its protein is CASRDATVTEAFF. Complete variable domain (other parts from reference TRBV2 and TRBJ1-1): EPEVTQTPSHQVTQMGQEVILRCVPISNHLYFYWYRQILGQKVEFLVSFYNNEISEKSEIFDDQFSVERPDGSNFTLKIRSTKLEDSAMYFCASRDATVTEAFFGQGTRLTVV.